The T cell receptor beta chain described here comes from a study of T cell responses to AZD1222 COVID-19 vaccine. TCRdb's copy holds only in-frame clones and misses some; the assay was immunoSEQ multiplex PCR. The table records 170,000 or so clones, roughly 87% of them present only once. CDR3 length: 12 residues. Germline V gene sequence: CDR1 MNHEY, CDR2 SMNVEV (reference sequence). V was clipped by 3 bases and J by 7 bases, with 4 bases between them. This chain uses TRBV27 with TRBJ1-6; no clear D. The sequencing here drew on peripheral blood, taken on day 0 of AZD1222 vaccination. This TCR was recovered from an adult in good health. CDR3 amino acids: CASSFGNSPLHF. CDR3 nucleotide sequence: TGTGCCAGCAGTTTCGGGAATTCACCCCTCCACTTT.